This T cell receptor (beta chain) was documented in a study of early T cells in non-severe SARS-CoV-2 infection (dated by TCRdb to the early 2020s). Context from the whole study: Because TCR sequencing was done on bulk RNA from unsorted whole blood, the alpha and beta chains could not be paired. Beyond this particular receptor, the publication reports: VDJdb matching was skewed toward anti-spike CD8 responses and likely underestimated virus-specific expansions by missing private and CD4 specificities.

This clonotype was recorded at least ten times. No cognate antigen has been identified for it. No clone much larger than this one lies a single base away; base qualities are absent. A case-control design nested within a healthcare worker cohort in London, UK, was used, with weekly nasopharyngeal swab PCR tests and blood sampling performed. Healthcare workers were recruited between 23 and 31 March 2020, during the week of the UK lockdown, and were followed weekly for up to about 15 weeks. The library came from 5' RACE. The sequencer listed for this sample is NextSeq 500. In the TCR library protocol, unique molecular identifiers were attached to individual cDNA molecules to correct for PCR bias and sequencing error. Both TCR alpha and beta chains were sequenced, and tight co-correlation was observed between alpha and beta sequence abundances in each sample. Per the authors' processing: Decombinator V4 was used to annotate TCR sequences for V gene, J gene and CDR3. Expanded TCRs were defined as changing significantly between any two time points under a Poisson model with p below 0.0001. Abundances of TCRs were expressed as counts per million after normalisation to the total number of TCRs sequenced in each sample. MAIT TCRs were defined by TRAV1-2 paired with TRAJ12, TRAJ20 or TRAJ33, and iNKT TCRs by TRAV10 paired with TRAJ18. A search of VDJdb, accessed on 1 November 2021, was run for TCRs annotated to CMV, EBV and SARS-CoV-2, with TCRs annotated for multiple antigens excluded. Starting from the raw public reads, TCRdb applied fastp trimming at Q25, assembled clones with MiXCR and retained in-frame beta chains. Here each entry gathers all rows of one CDR3 protein and keeps the most common genes and DNA. Clone size and V and J calls follow TCRdb, not the original study. Recorded for this sample are about 40,000 distinct CDR3 sequences; about 5.9% of them occurred a single time. Roughly 7.7% of the sample goes to the ten largest clones.

V drops 5 bases and J drops 2 bases, leaving 7 bases in between. The cysteine opens and the phenylalanine closes a CDR3 of 11 amino acids. Of all the DNA, just the CDR3 is kept, 33 bases in frame from base 1. In the germline V gene (reference sequence), CDR1 corresponds to DFQATT and CDR2 to SNEGSKA. This TCR derives from an adult who was a healthcare worker with PCR-confirmed SARS-CoV-2 infection or an uninfected control (not recorded which). This receptor chain uses TRBV20-1 and TRBJ2-7; too little of a D gene remains to name it. The source was whole blood, collected at baseline. The DNA sequence is as follows: TGCAGTGCTCCTCAGGCCTACGAGCAGTACTTC. Its translation is CSAPQAYEQYF.